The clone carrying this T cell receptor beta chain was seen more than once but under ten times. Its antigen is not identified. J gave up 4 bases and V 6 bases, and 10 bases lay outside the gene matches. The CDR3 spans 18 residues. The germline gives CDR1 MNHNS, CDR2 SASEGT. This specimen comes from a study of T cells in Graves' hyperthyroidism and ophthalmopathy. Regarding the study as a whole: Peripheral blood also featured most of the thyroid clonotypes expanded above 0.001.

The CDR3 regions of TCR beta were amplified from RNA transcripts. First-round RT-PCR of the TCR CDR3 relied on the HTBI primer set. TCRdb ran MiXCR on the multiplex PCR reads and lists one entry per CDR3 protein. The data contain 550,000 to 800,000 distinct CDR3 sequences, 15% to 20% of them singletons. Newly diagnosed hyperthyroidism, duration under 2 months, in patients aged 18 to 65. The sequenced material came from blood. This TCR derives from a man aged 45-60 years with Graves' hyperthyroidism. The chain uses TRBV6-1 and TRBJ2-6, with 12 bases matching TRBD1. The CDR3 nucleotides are TGTGCCAGCAGCACGGGGGGACAGGGGGCGTTGGGGGCCAACGTCCTGACTTTC. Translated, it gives CASSTGGQGALGANVLTF.